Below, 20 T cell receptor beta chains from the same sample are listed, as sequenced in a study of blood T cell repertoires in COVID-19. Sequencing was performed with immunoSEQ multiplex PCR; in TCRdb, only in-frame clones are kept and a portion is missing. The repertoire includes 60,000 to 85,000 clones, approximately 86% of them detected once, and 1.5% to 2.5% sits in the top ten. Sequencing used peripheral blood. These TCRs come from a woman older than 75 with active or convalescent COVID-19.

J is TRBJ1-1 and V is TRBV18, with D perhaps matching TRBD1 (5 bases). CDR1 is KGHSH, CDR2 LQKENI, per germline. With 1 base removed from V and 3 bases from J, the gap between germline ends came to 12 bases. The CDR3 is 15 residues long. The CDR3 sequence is CASSPLISRDTEAFF. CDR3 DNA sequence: TGTGCCAGCTCACCACTCATTTCCAGGGACACTGAAGCTTTCTTT.

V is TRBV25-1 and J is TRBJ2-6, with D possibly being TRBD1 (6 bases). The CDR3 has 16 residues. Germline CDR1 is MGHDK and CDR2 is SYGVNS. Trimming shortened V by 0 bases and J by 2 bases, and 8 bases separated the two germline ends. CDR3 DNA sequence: TGTGCCAGCAGTGAATATGCAGGGGCTGGGGCCAACGTCCTGACTTTC. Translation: CASSEYAGAGANVLTF.

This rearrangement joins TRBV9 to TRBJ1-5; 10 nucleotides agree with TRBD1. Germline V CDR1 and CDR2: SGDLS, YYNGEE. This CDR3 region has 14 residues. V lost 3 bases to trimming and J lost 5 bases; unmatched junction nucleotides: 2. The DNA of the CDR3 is TGTGCCAGCAGCGCGACAGGGGGCTATCAGCCCCAGCATTTT. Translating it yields CASSATGGYQPQHF.

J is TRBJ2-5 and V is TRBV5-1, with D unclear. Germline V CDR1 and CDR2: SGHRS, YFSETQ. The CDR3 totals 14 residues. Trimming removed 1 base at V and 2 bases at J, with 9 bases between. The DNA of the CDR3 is TGCGCCAGCAGCTTGATGGCAGGACAAGAGACCCAGTACTTC. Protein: CASSLMAGQETQYF.

CDR3 sequence reads: CASSSPGQGMSPLHF. The DNA for the CDR3 is TGTGCCAGCAGTTCACCGGGACAGGGGATGTCACCCCTCCACTTT. This rearrangement joins TRBV6-2 or TRBV6-3 to TRBJ1-6; TRBD1 matches 10 bases. V lost 4 bases to trimming and J lost 10 bases; unmatched junction nucleotides: 7. Germline V lookup: CDR1 MNHEY, CDR2 SVGEGT. The CDR3 spans 15 residues.

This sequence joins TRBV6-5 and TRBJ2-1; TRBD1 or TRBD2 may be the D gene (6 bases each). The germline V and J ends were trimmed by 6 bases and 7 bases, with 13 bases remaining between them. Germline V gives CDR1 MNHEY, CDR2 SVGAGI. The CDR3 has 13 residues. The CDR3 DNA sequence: TGTGCCAGCAGGTACAGGGAGGATAATGAGCAGTTCTTC. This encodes CASRYREDNEQFF.

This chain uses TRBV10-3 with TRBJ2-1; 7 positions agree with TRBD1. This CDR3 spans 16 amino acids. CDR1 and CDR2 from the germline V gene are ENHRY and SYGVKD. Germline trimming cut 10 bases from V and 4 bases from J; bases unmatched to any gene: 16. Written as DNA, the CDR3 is TGTGCCACATCCCCCAGACAGGGAATGGAGTACAATGAGCAGTTCTTC. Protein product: CATSPRQGMEYNEQFF.

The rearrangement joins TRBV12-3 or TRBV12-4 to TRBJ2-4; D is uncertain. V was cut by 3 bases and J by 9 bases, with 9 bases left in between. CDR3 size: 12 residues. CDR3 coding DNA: TGTGCCAGCAGTTTTGAAGCAAGCATTCAGTACTTC. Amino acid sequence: CASSFEASIQYF.

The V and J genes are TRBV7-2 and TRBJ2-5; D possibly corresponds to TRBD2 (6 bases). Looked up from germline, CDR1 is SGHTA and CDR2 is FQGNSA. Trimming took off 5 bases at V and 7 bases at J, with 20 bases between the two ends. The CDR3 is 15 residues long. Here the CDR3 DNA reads TGTGCCAGCAGCCCGACTAGGGGTCTGGAGGGGACCCAGTACTTC. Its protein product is CASSPTRGLEGTQYF.

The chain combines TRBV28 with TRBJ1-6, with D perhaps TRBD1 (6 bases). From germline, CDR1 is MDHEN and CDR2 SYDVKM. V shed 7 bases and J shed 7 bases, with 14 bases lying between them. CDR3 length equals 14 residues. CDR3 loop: CASTIRDINSPLHF. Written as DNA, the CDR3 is TGTGCCAGCACTATCCGGGACATAAATTCACCCCTCCACTTT.

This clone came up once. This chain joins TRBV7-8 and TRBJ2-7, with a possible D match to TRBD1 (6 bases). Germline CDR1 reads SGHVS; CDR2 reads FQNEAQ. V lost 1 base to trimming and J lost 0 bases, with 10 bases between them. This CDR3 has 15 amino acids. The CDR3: CASSLGQVSSYEQYF. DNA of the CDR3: TGTGCCAGCAGCTTAGGACAGGTGAGCTCCTACGAGCAGTACTTC.

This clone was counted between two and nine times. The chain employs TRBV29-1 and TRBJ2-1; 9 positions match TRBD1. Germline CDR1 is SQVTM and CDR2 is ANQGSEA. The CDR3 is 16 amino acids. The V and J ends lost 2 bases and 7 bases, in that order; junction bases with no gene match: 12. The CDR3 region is CSVEWWTGAARNEQFF. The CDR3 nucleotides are TGCAGCGTTGAATGGTGGACAGGGGCGGCAAGGAATGAGCAGTTCTTC.

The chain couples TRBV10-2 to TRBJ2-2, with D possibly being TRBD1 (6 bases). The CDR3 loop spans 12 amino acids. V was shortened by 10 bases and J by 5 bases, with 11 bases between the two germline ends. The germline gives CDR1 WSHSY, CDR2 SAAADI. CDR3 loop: CATWGLTGELFF. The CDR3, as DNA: TGCGCCACCTGGGGGCTAACCGGGGAGCTGTTTTTT.

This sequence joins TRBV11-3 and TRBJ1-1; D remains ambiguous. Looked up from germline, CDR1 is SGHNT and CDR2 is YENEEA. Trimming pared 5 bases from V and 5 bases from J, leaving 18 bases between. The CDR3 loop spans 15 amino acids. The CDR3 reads CASSTRPIQVTEAFF. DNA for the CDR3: TGTGCCAGCAGCACCCGACCGATCCAGGTTACTGAAGCTTTCTTT.

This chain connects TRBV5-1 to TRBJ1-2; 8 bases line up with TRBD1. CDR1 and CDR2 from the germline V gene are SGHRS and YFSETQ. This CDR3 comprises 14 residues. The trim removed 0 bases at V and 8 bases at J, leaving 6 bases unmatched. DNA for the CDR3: TGCGCCAGCAGCTTGGCCGAGACAGGGGTCGGCTACACCTTC. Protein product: CASSLAETGVGYTF.

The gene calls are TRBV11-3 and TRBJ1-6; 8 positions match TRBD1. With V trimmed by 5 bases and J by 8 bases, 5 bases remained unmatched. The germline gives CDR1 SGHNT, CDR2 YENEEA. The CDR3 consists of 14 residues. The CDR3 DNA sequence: TGTGCCAGCAGCATGACAGGGGATTATTCACCCCTCCACTTT. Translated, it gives CASSMTGDYSPLHF.

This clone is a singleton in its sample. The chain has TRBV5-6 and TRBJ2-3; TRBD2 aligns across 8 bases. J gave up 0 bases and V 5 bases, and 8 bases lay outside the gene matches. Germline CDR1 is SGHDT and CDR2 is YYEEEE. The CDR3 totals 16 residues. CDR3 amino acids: CASSLSTSASTDTQYF. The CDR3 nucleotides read TGTGCCAGCAGTTTATCGACTAGCGCTAGCACAGATACGCAGTATTTT.

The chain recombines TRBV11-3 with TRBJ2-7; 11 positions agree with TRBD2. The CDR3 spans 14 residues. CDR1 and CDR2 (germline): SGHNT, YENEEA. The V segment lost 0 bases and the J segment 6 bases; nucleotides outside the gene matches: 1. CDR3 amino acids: CASSLDGLAGEQYF. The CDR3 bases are TGTGCCAGCAGCTTAGACGGACTAGCGGGCGAGCAGTACTTC. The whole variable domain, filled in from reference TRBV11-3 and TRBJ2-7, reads EAGVVQSPRYKIIEKKQPVAFWCNPISGHNTLYWYLQNLGQGPELLIRYENEEAVDDSQLPKDRFSAERLKGVDSTLKIQPAELGDSAVYLCASSLDGLAGEQYFGPGTRLTVT.

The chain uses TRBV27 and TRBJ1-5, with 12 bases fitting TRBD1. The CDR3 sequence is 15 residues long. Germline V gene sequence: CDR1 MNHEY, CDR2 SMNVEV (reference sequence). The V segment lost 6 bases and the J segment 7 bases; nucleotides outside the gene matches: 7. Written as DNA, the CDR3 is TGTGCCAGCAGCGGAAGAGGGACAGGGGGCCAGCCCCAGCATTTT. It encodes CASSGRGTGGQPQHF.

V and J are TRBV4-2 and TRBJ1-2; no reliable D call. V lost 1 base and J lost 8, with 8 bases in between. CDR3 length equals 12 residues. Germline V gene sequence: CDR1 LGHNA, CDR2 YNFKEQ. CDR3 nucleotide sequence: TGTGCCAGCAGCCAAGCTTTCTTAGGCTACACCTTC. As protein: CASSQAFLGYTF.